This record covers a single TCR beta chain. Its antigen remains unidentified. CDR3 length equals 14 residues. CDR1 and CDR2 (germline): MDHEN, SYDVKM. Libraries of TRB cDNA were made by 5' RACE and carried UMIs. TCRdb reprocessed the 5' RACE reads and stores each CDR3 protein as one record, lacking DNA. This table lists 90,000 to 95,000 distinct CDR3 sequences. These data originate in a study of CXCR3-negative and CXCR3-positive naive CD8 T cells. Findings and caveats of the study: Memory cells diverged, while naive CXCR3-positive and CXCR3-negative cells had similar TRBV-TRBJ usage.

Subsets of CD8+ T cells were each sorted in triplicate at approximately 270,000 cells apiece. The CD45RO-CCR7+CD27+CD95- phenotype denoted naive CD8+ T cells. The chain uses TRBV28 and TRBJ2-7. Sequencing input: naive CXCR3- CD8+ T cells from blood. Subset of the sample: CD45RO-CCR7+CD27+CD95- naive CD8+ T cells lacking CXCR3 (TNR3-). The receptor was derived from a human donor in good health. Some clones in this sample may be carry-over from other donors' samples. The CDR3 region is CASSFTYTYYEQYF.